One sample yielded the 18 T cell receptor beta chains listed below, sequenced in a study of response to subunit inactivated influenza vaccine. One entry per CDR3 protein results from TCRdb running MiXCR on the RT-PCR reads. There are approximately 500,000 distinct CDR3 sequences in the sample; approximately 22% occur only once, and around 2.8% lies in the top ten. This sample also belongs to another study, concerning T cells expressing NK-cell markers. From that paper: Libraries used 5'RACE template switching adding universal primer site and UMIs.

The sample was CD4+ T cells sorted from PBMCs, taken about 11 days after vaccination. The source is a man aged 50-60 years who received an inactivated influenza vaccine.

The rearrangement links TRBV4-3 to TRBJ1-3, with D possibly being TRBD1 (6 bases). The length of the CDR3 is 14 residues. Between the trimmed V and J ends, which lost 4 bases and 4 bases, there was a span of 11 bases. Germline V gene lookup returns CDR1 LGHNA and CDR2 YSLEER. CDR3 region: CASSPQGRGNTIYF. As DNA, the CDR3 is TGCGCCAGCAGCCCACAGGGACGAGGAAACACCATATATTTT.

The chain recombines TRBV20-1 with TRBJ1-5; no clear D. The germline V gene encodes CDR1 DFQATT and CDR2 SNEGSKA (reference sequence). Between the trimmed V and J ends, which lost 2 bases and 0 bases, there was a span of 8 bases. The CDR3 is 14 amino acids. The CDR3 region has the DNA TGCAGTGCTAGACTTTCTGGTAGCAATCAGCCCCAGCATTTT. This gives the protein CSARLSGSNQPQHF.

This chain connects TRBV20-1 to TRBJ2-5, with D possibly TRBD1 on 7 matching bases. The CDR3 consists of 14 residues. Germline V gene lookup returns CDR1 DFQATT and CDR2 SNEGSKA (reference sequence). Trimming cost V 6 bases and J 7 bases, with 21 bases left between them. CDR3 sequence: CSARRGQLGGTQYF. The CDR3 DNA reads TGCAGTGCCCGAAGGGGACAGTTGGGGGGGACCCAGTACTTC.

The chain is built from TRBV20-1 and TRBJ2-1, with 9 bases that match TRBD1. The J segment lost 4 bases and the V segment lost 1 base, leaving 8 bases of the junction unmatched. This CDR3 is built from 16 residues. From germline, CDR1 is DFQATT and CDR2 SNEGSKA (reference sequence). CDR3 DNA sequence: TGCAGTGCTAGAGTGTCTCCCGGGACAGGGTACAATGAGCAGTTCTTC. It specifies CSARVSPGTGYNEQFF.

This sequence joins TRBV7-7 and TRBJ2-5, with D possibly matching TRBD2 (5 bases). This CDR3 contains 15 residues. Trimming stripped 1 base from V and 4 bases from J, with 13 bases between. Germline V gene sequence: CDR1 SSHAT, CDR2 FNYEAQ (reference sequence). CDR3 nucleotide sequence: TGTGCCAGCAGCTTAGGGCTTGGAGAGGGAGAGACCCAGTACTTC. Translation: CASSLGLGEGETQYF.

There are a few counts of this clonotype. This sequence joins TRBV11-1 and TRBJ2-2; 12 nucleotides match TRBD2. The CDR3 has 20 amino acids. Germline V gene sequence: CDR1 SGHAT, CDR2 FQDESV (reference sequence). V dropped 1 base and J dropped 6; count of bases not matched to a gene: 15. Written as DNA, the CDR3 is TGTGCCAGCAGCTTAGTCGCGACTAGCGGGAGTAAGGTTGGCGCCGGGGAGCTGTTTTTT. Translated, it gives CASSLVATSGSKVGAGELFF.

The chain carries TRBV7-2 and TRBJ1-1, with 8 bases fitting TRBD1. The germline CDR1 and CDR2 sequences are SGHTA and FQGNSA. The CDR3 totals 13 residues. J was trimmed by 8 bases and V by 3 bases; bases with no gene match: 5. The CDR3 spells CASSFRRQGEAFF. CDR3 bases: TGTGCCAGCAGCTTCCGTCGACAGGGGGAAGCTTTCTTT.

The CDR3 sequence: CASSEEKLGSQPQHF. The CDR3 DNA is TGTGCCAGCAGTGAAGAAAAACTGGGAAGCCAGCCCCAGCATTTT. The chain has TRBV2 and TRBJ1-5, with D uncertain. Between the trimmed V and J ends, which lost 1 base and 7 bases, there was a span of 14 bases. Germline V gene lookup returns CDR1 SNHLY and CDR2 FYNNEI. The CDR3 length is 15 residues.

This clonotype showed up just a few times. The junction departs from germline at one end; a sequencing error may be responsible. The chain links TRBV20-1 to TRBJ1-1, with D uncertain. Germline V CDR1 and CDR2: DFQATT, SNEGSKA (reference sequence). CDR3 length: 13 residues. CDR3 DNA sequence: TGCAGTGCTAAGGGTGGGCTGAACGCTGAAGCTTTCTTT. Translation gives CSAKGGLNAEAFF.

The rearrangement uses TRBV28 and TRBJ2-7; D not resolved. CDR1 is MDHEN, CDR2 SYDVKM, per germline. The CDR3 is 12 residues long. Between the trimmed V and J ends, which lost 6 bases and 3 bases, there was a span of 9 bases. The CDR3 region is CASSSVFYEQYF. Here the CDR3 DNA reads TGTGCCAGCAGCTCCGTTTTCTACGAGCAGTACTTC.

This clonotype was detected only a few times. CDR3 region: CASSYRRSNQPQHF. In DNA, the CDR3 is TGTGCCAGCAGTTACCGCCGGAGCAATCAGCCCCAGCATTTT. The genes are TRBV6-5 and TRBJ1-5; no definite D call. Germline loops: CDR1 MNHEY, CDR2 SVGAGI. V was cut by 2 bases and J by 1 base, with 6 bases left in between. This CDR3 is 14 amino acids long.

There are many counts of this clonotype. The chain links TRBV5-1 to TRBJ2-3; 9 bases map to TRBD1. Unmatched junction bases numbered 7, after V lost 7 bases and J lost 1 base. This CDR3 is built from 15 residues. Germline V gene lookup returns CDR1 SGHRS and CDR2 YFSETQ. Written as DNA, the CDR3 is TGCGCCAGCGGGGGGACAGGGCTCGGCACAGATACGCAGTATTTT. This sequence encodes CASGGTGLGTDTQYF.

The gene calls are TRBV5-1 and TRBJ2-7; the match to TRBD2 covers 7 bases. Germline CDR1 is SGHRS and CDR2 is YFSETQ. The V segment lost 1 base and the J segment 5 bases; nucleotides outside the gene matches: 9. The CDR3 has 15 amino acids. The CDR3 sequence: CASSLNGGAGHEQYF. The CDR3 nucleotides read TGCGCCAGCAGCTTGAACGGGGGAGCGGGACACGAGCAGTACTTC.

Many counts were recorded for this clonotype. The rearrangement joins TRBV5-1 to TRBJ2-1; no definite D call. The CDR3 totals 15 residues. V lost 2 bases and J 0 bases, leaving 9 bases between the germline ends. Germline V gene sequence: CDR1 SGHRS, CDR2 YFSETQ. This chain's CDR3 is CASSFDPSSYNEQFF. CDR3 bases: TGCGCCAGCAGCTTCGACCCCAGCTCCTACAATGAGCAGTTCTTC.

The chain combines TRBV7-9 with TRBJ2-5; 10 bases align to TRBD2. Germline assignment: CDR1 SEHNR and CDR2 FQNEAQ (reference sequence). V shed 6 bases and J 1 base; nucleotides not matched to a gene: 8. The CDR3 totals 16 residues. The CDR3 sequence: CASSMGLAGAQETQYF. The CDR3 nucleotides are TGTGCCAGCAGTATGGGGCTAGCGGGAGCCCAAGAGACCCAGTACTTC.

This clonotype was recorded at least ten times. In DNA form, the CDR3 reads TGCAGCGTTGCGACAGGGGGCGCTTGGGATACGCAGTATTTT. Amino acid sequence: CSVATGGAWDTQYF. The chain joins TRBV29-1 to TRBJ2-3, with 10 bases matching TRBD1. Germline CDR1 SQVTM, CDR2 ANQGSEA. Losses at the gene ends were 4 bases for V and 6 bases for J; bases not matched to a gene: 7. The CDR3 consists of 14 residues.

CDR3: CASSPGTLRQETQYF. In DNA form, the CDR3 reads TGTGCCAGCAGCCCAGGGACACTCAGGCAAGAGACCCAGTACTTC. The chain has TRBV7-8 and TRBJ2-5, with D perhaps matching TRBD1 (6 bases). V gave up 5 bases and J gave up 2 bases, with 15 bases separating them. Germline CDR1 and CDR2: SGHVS and FQNEAQ. The CDR3 has 15 residues.

This clonotype was picked up many times. The rearrangement joins TRBV20-1 to TRBJ2-2; D is uncertain. Trimming pared 0 bases from V and 0 bases from J, leaving 14 bases between. The length of the CDR3 is 17 residues. Germline lookup yields CDR1 DFQATT and CDR2 SNEGSKA (reference sequence). The CDR3 spells CSARDTRRLANTGELFF. The CDR3 DNA reads as TGCAGTGCTAGAGATACAAGGAGACTCGCGAACACCGGGGAGCTGTTTTTT.